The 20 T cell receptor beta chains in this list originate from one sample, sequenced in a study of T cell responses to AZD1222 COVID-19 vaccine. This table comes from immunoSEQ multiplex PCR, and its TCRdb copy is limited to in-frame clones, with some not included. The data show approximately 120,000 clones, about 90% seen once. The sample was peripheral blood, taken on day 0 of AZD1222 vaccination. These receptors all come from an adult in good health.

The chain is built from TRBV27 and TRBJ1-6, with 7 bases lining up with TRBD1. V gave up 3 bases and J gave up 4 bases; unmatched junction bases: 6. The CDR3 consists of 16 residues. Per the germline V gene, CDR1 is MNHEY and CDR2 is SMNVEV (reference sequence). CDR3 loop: CASSFFGTEYNSPLHF. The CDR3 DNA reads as TGTGCCAGCAGTTTTTTTGGGACAGAGTATAATTCACCCCTCCACTTT.

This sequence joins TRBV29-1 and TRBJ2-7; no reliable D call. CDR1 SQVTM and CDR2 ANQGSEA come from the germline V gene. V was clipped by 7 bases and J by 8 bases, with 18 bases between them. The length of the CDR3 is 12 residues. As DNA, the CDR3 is TGCAGCGCCCTGACGCCTCCTACGAAGCAGTACTTC. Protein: CSALTPPTKQYF.

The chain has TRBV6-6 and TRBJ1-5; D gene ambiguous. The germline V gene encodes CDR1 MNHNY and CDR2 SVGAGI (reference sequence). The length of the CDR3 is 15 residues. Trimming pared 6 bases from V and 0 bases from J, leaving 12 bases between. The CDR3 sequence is CASRAGGFSNQPQHF. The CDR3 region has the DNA TGTGCCAGCAGGGCCGGAGGGTTTAGCAATCAGCCCCAGCATTTT.

CDR3 nucleotide sequence: TGTGCCAGCAGCTTCGTCACAGGCACAGATACGCAGTATTTT. It translates to CASSFVTGTDTQYF. The genes are TRBV7-9 and TRBJ2-3, with no clear D. This CDR3 region has 14 residues. Germline CDR1 is SEHNR and CDR2 is FQNEAQ (reference sequence). With 3 bases removed from V and 1 base from J, the gap between germline ends came to 8 bases.

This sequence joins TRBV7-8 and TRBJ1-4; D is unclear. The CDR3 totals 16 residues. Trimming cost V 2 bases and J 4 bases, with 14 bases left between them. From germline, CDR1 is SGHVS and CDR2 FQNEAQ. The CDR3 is CASSLTGRRSNEKLFF. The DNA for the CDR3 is TGTGCCAGCAGCTTAACCGGGAGACGGAGTAATGAAAAACTGTTTTTT.

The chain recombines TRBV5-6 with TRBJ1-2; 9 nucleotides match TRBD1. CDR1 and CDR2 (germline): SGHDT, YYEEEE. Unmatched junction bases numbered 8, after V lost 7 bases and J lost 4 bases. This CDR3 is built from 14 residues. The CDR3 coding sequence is TGTGCCAGCGGACCGGGACAGGGTTCCTATGGCTACACCTTC. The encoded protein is CASGPGQGSYGYTF.

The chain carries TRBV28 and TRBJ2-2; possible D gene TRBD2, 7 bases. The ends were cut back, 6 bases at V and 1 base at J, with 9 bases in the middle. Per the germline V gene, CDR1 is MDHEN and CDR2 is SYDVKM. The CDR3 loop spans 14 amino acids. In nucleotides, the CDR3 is TGTGCCAGCAGGCGGGGGCAGAACACCGGGGAGCTGTTTTTT. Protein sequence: CASRRGQNTGELFF.

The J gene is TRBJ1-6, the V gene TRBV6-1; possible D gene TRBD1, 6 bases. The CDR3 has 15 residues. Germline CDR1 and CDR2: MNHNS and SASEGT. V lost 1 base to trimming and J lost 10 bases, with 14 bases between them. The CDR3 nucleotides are TGTGCCAGCAGTGAAGGGGGGGGGCGAGGGTCACCCCTCCACTTT. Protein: CASSEGGGRGSPLHF.

Here the CDR3 reads CASSTRWGDIKGQPQHF. The DNA for the CDR3 is TGTGCCAGCAGTACCCGGTGGGGGGACATAAAGGGGCAGCCCCAGCATTTT. The V call is TRBV6-4, the J call TRBJ1-5, with D possibly TRBD1 on 6 matching bases. Germline V lookup: CDR1 MRHNA, CDR2 SNTAGT. The CDR3 sequence is 17 residues long. The V gene lost 5 bases and the J gene lost 7 bases, with 24 bases spanning the gap.

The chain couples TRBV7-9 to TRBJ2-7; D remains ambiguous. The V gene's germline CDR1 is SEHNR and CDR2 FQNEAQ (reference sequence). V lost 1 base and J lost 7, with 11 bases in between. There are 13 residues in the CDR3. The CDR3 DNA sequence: TGTGCCAGCAGCTTAGTTGGGGTATGGGAGCAGTACTTC. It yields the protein CASSLVGVWEQYF.

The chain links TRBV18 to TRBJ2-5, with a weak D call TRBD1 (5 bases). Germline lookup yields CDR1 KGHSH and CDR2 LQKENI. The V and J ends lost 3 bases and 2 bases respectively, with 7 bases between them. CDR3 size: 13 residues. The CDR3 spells CASSPRQQETQYF. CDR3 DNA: TGTGCCAGCTCACCTCGACAGCAAGAGACCCAGTACTTC.

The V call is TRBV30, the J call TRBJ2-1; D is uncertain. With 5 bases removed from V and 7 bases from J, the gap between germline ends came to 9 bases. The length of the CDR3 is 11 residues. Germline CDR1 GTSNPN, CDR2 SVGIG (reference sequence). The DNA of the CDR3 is TGTGCCTGGGCGGCGCGGAATGAGCAGTTCTTC. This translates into CAWAARNEQFF.

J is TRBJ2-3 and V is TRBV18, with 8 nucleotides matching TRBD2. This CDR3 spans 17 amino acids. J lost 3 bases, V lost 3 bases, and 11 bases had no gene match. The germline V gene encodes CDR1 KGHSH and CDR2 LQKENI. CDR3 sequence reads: CASSPIGGGRSTDTQYF. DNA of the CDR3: TGTGCCAGCTCACCCATCGGGGGGGGCCGTTCAACAGATACGCAGTATTTT.

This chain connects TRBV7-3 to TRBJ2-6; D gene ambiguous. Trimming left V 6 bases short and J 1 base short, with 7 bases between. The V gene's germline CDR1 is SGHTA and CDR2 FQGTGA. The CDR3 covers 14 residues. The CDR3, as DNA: TGTGCCAGCAGGGTGGATTCTGGGGCCAACGTCCTGACTTTC. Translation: CASRVDSGANVLTF.

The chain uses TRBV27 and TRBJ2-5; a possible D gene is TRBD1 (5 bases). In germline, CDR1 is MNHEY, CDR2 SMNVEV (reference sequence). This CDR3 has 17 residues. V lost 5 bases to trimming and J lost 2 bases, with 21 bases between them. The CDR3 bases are TGTGCCAGCAGTACCCTTCCTTTAAAGGGGCGACAAGAGACCCAGTACTTC. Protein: CASSTLPLKGRQETQYF.

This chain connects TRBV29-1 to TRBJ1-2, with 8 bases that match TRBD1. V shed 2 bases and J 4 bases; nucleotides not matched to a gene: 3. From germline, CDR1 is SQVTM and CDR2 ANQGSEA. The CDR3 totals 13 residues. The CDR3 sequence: CSVEIDRGYGYTF. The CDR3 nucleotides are TGCAGCGTTGAAATCGACAGGGGCTATGGCTACACCTTC.

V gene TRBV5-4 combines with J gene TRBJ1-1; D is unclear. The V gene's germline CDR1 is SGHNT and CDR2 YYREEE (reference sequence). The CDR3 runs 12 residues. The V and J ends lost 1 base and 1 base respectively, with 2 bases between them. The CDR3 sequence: CASSLRNTEAFF. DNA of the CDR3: TGTGCCAGCAGCTTGAGGAACACTGAAGCTTTCTTT.

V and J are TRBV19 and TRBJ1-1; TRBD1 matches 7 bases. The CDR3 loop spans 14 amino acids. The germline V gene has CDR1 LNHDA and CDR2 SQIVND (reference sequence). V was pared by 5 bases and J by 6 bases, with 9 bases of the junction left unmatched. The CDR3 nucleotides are TGTGCCAGTAGTCCGACAGGGAGGTCCGCTGAAGCTTTCTTT. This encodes CASSPTGRSAEAFF. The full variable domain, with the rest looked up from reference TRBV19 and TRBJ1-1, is DGGITQSPKYLFRKEGQNVTLSCEQNLNHDAMYWYRQDPGQGLRLIYYSQIVNDFQKGDIAEGYSVSREKKESFPLTVTSAQKNPTAFYLCASSPTGRSAEAFFGQGTRLTVV.

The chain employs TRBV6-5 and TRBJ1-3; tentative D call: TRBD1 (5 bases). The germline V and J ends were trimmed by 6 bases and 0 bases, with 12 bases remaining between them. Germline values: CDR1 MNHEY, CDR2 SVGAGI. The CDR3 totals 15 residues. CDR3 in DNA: TGTGCCAGCAGCCTGGGACTGCACTCTGGAAACACCATATATTTT. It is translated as CASSLGLHSGNTIYF.

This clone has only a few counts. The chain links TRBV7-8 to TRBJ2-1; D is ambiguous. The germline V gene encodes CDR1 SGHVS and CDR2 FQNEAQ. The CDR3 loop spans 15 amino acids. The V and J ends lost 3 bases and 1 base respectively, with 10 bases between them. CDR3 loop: CASSFRIGSYNEQFF. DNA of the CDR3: TGTGCCAGCAGCTTTCGGATAGGATCCTACAATGAGCAGTTCTTC.